What follows describes a single T cell receptor beta chain. The antigen is not known. The V gene's germline CDR1 is SGHVS and CDR2 FNYEAQ. This CDR3 has 18 residues. The V gene end was trimmed by 5 bases and the J gene end by 8 bases; junction bases not matched to a gene: 14. This sample was included in a study of cytomegalovirus exposure and HLA in healthy donors. Findings and caveats of the study: TCR beta V- and J-gene trimming was later associated with a missense DCLRE1C variant. CMV antigen specificity was confirmed in vitro for a few CMV-associated chains.

PCR employed 60 Vbeta and 13 Jbeta primers. Assay used: immunoSEQ multiplex PCR; TCRdb lists only in-frame clones, some missing. The sample includes some 90,000 clones, 65% to 75% of them seen just once. The receptor comes from a female donor in good health and CMV-seropositive. What was sequenced was PBMCs. J is TRBJ2-1 and V is TRBV7-6, with TRBD2 matching 14 bases. CDR3 loop: CASSPAGTSGGPWDEQFF. CDR3 bases: TGTGCCAGCAGCCCTGCCGGGACTAGCGGGGGCCCGTGGGATGAGCAGTTCTTC.